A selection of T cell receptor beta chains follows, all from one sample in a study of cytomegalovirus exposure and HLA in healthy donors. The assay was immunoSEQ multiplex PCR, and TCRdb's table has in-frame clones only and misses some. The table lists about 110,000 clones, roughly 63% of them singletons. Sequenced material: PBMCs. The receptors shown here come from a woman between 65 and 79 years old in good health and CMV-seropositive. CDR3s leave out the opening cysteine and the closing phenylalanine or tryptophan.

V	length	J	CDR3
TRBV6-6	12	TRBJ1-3	ASFTKSSGNTIY
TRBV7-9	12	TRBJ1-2	ASSLGQINYGYT
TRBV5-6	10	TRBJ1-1	ASSSGGLEAF
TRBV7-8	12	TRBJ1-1	ASSLNRVRTEAF
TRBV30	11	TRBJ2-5	AWMRGVQETQY
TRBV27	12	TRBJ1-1	ASSSQGISTEAF
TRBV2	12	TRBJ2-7	ASRSTGMVGEQY
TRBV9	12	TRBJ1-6	ASSVEPQNSPLH
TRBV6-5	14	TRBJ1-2	ASSYSTGFSSNGYT
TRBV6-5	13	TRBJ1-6	ASSYARQDNSPLH
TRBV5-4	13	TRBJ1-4	ASSPGQPTNEKLF
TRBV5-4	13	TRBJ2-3	ASSEGGAGTDTQY
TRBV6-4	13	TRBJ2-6	ASSPQGSGANVLT
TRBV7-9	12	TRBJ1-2	ASSSAGGNYGYT
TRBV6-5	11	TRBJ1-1	ASSSQRRTEAF
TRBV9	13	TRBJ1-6	ASTPDSRGFSPLH
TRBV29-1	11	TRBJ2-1	SVEPSSYNEQF
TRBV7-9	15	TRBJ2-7	ASSRLPLGQGAYEQY
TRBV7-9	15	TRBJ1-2	ASSSLHGDRVFYGYT
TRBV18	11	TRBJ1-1	ASSQEQGAEAF
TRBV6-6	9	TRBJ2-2	ASSRTGELF
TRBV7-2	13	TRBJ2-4	ASSFTSGGQNIQY
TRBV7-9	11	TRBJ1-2	ASGVVTGGSYT
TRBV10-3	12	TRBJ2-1	AIRNGTEYNEQF
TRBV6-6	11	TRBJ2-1	ASSSLAGGLQF
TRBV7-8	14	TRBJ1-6	ASSEGERTSNSPLH
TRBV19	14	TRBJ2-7	ASSPLPGQGVGEQY
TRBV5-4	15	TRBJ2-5	ASSSTGTSGVQETQY
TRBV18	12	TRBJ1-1	ASSQDRSDTEAF
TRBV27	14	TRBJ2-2	ASSSGTGWNTGELF
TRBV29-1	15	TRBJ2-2	SVGDLPGGRGTGELF
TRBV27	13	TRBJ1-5	ASSLLGQLNQPQH
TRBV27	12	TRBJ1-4	ASSSGQGHEKLF
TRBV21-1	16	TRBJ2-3	ASSIAFSGDREEGTQY
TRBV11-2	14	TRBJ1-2	ASSLRGAGGDEGYT
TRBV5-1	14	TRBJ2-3	ASSSKTQGGSDTQY
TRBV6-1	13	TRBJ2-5	ASSRLAGALETQY
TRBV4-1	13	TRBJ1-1	ASSQDSDRNTEAF
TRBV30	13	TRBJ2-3	AWTQGSYSTDTQY
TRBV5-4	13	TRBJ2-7	ASSLGGQGGYEQY
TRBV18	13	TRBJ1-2	ASSLLPGPQEGYT
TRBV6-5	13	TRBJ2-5	ASRAGGPPKETQY
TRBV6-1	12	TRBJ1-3	ASSSQTGGNTIY
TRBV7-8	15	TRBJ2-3	ASSLGAPSGITDTQY
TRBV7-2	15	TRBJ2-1	ASSLTSGAVSYNEQF
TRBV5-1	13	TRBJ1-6	ASSLETGHGSPLH